This T cell receptor beta chain was retrieved from a study of CD8 T cells in ankylosing spondylitis. The CDR3 spans 16 residues. V gave up 0 bases and J gave up 3 bases, with 18 bases separating them. Per germline, CDR1 DFQATT and CDR2 SNEGSKA (reference sequence). TCRdb analysed the 5' RACE reads with MiXCR anew, one entry per CDR3 protein. The table includes under 170,000 distinct CDR3 sequences, 40% to 50% detected once. The receptor was isolated from a male donor with ankylosing spondylitis. Sequenced sample: synovial fluid, either unsorted or a sorted T cell fraction (not recorded which). The rearrangement links TRBV20-1 to TRBJ2-7; possible D gene TRBD1, 5 bases. This chain's CDR3 is CSARDHLRGAVYEQYF. The CDR3 DNA reads TGCAGTGCTAGAGACCACCTTAGGGGTGCGGTCTACGAGCAGTACTTC.